A selection of T cell receptor beta chains follows, all from one sample in a study of blood T cell repertoires in COVID-19. Libraries were prepared by immunoSEQ multiplex PCR; TCRdb keeps only in-frame clonotypes and omits some of them. The data contain roughly 210,000 clones, around four fifths of them singletons. Sequenced sample: peripheral blood. Every receptor here comes from a woman older than 75 with COVID-19, enrolled during active disease. CDR3s include the opening cysteine and the closing phenylalanine or tryptophan. Each record gives: CDR3 DNA, CDR3 protein, clone size, J gene, V gene, D gene. D genes are given only for firm matches. A clone size is listed for some rows: how often the clone was seen (once, few, many), or a class if it is expanded.

TGTGCCATCAGTGAGTCGTGGCAGTCCTCTGGAAACACCATATATTTT,CAISESWQSSGNTIYF,.,TRBJ1-3,TRBV10-3,.
TGTGCCAGCAGTTTAGGAGAATATGGCTACACCTTC,CASSLGEYGYTF,.,TRBJ1-2,TRBV28,.
TGTGCCACACGAGCTGCTCGGGACACTTCCACCGGGGAGCTGTTTTTT,CATRAARDTSTGELFF,.,TRBJ2-2,TRBV10-3,.
TGCGCCAGCCAATTACCTAGCTCTGGAAACACCATATATTTT,CASQLPSSGNTIYF,.,TRBJ1-3,TRBV10-1,.
TGTGCCAGCAGCTTAGCCGGGACTAGCGGGCAAGAGACCCAGTACTTC,CASSLAGTSGQETQYF,.,TRBJ2-5,TRBV7-2,TRBD2
TGTGCCAGCAGCGTAGGGCCGGCCGTGGGGGGTGGCTACACCTTC,CASSVGPAVGGGYTF,.,TRBJ1-2,TRBV9,.
TGTGCCAGCAGCTCGAGCTCCTACAATGAGCAGTTCTTC,CASSSSSYNEQFF,.,TRBJ2-1,TRBV7-2,.
TGTGCCAGCAGTTTCGTCGGGCAGGGCGGCACAGATACGCAGTATTTT,CASSFVGQGGTDTQYF,.,TRBJ2-3,TRBV28,.
TGTGCCAGCAGCCTCCTAGGAAGCGGTCGCGAGCAGTACTTC,CASSLLGSGREQYF,.,TRBJ2-7,TRBV7-2,.
TGTGCCAGCACCCGCTACAGCGGGGGGGCCACCGGGGAGCTGTTTTTT,CASTRYSGGATGELFF,.,TRBJ2-2,TRBV28,TRBD2
TGTGCCAGCAGCGGACGACAGGGGGGAGCTTTCTTT,CASSGRQGGAFF,.,TRBJ1-1,TRBV2,TRBD1
TGCGCCAGCAGCTTGAAAAGCGGGGACTCATTTAATGAGCAGTTCTTC,CASSLKSGDSFNEQFF,.,TRBJ2-1,TRBV5-1,TRBD2
TGTGCCACCAGCAGCGACATGAGGGTTCGGCAGCCCCAGCATTTT,CATSSDMRVRQPQHF,.,TRBJ1-5,TRBV15,.
TGTGCCAGTAGTATTGCCGACGGCAGGGGGAACACTGAAGCTTTCTTT,CASSIADGRGNTEAFF,.,TRBJ1-1,TRBV19,.
TGCGCCAGCAGAAGTTACTTGGGCTCCCGAGAAAGAAACACCATATATTTT,CASRSYLGSRERNTIYF,.,TRBJ1-3,TRBV4-1,.
TGTGCCAGCAGCTTCACTACAGGGGGCTATTCACCCCTCCACTTT,CASSFTTGGYSPLHF,once,TRBJ1-6,TRBV5-4,TRBD1
TGTGCCATCAGTGAGTTGGGACAGGACAATCAGCCCCAGCATTTT,CAISELGQDNQPQHF,.,TRBJ1-5,TRBV10-3,TRBD1
TGCGCCAGCAGCTTGGTGACACAATATAGCAATCAGCCCCAGCATTTT,CASSLVTQYSNQPQHF,.,TRBJ1-5,TRBV5-1,.
TGCGCCAGCAGCTTCCAAGGCGGGAAACAAGAGACCCAGTACTTC,CASSFQGGKQETQYF,.,TRBJ2-5,TRBV5-1,.
TGTGCCAGCAGCTTGACCCCTAGCGGGGGCTACGAGCAGTACTTC,CASSLTPSGGYEQYF,.,TRBJ2-7,TRBV5-4,TRBD2
TGTGCCAGCAGTTCACAAATTGGGCTCTCTGGAAACACCATATATTTT,CASSSQIGLSGNTIYF,.,TRBJ1-3,TRBV7-2,.
TGCGCCAGCAGCTTAGAACAGGGTCAGCCCCAGCATTTT,CASSLEQGQPQHF,.,TRBJ1-5,TRBV5-1,.
TGCGCCAGCAGCCCGATAGGGAGGGCCTCTAATTCACCCCTCCACTTT,CASSPIGRASNSPLHF,few,TRBJ1-6,TRBV4-1,.
TGTGCCAGCAGCTCGACAGGCTCGTACAATGAGCAGTTCTTC,CASSSTGSYNEQFF,.,TRBJ2-1,TRBV7-2,.
TGTGCCATCTCAGACTCCCAGTCCGGAACTGAAGCTTTCTTT,CAISDSQSGTEAFF,.,TRBJ1-1,TRBV10-3,.
TGTGCCAGCAGCCCGGCGGCCACTTTAGCCAAAAACATTCAGTACTTC,CASSPAATLAKNIQYF,.,TRBJ2-4,TRBV5-4,.
TGTGCCAGCAGTCCCTTAGGGACAGGAGGGAGAGAGACCCAGTACTTC,CASSPLGTGGRETQYF,once,TRBJ2-5,TRBV28,TRBD1
TGTGCCAGCAGCCGCGCTCCCGGGGAGCTGTTTTTT,CASSRAPGELFF,.,TRBJ2-2,TRBV11-2,.
TGCGCCAGCAGCTTTGGGACTGGCAATGAGCAGTTCTTC,CASSFGTGNEQFF,once,TRBJ2-1,TRBV5-1,.
TGTGCCAGCAGCCAAGAGGGGAACACAGGTTATCAGCCCCAGCATTTT,CASSQEGNTGYQPQHF,once,TRBJ1-5,TRBV4-2,.
TGTGCCACCAGCAGAGGAGGACTAGACGGGGAGACCCAGTACTTC,CATSRGGLDGETQYF,.,TRBJ2-5,TRBV15,TRBD2
TGTGCCAGCAGCGCCGGACAGGGTTCCTACAATGAGCAGTTCTTC,CASSAGQGSYNEQFF,.,TRBJ2-1,TRBV7-2,TRBD1
TGTGCCAGCAGTCGGGGGTTTAACACTGAAGCTTTCTTT,CASSRGFNTEAFF,.,TRBJ1-1,TRBV6-1,.
TGCGCCAGCAGCTCGGGTTTAGATGGCACTGAAGCTTTCTTT,CASSSGLDGTEAFF,.,TRBJ1-1,TRBV5-1,.
TGTGCCAGCAGACAGACAGCTTCGGGCGGGGAGCTGTTTTTT,CASRQTASGGELFF,.,TRBJ2-2,TRBV11-2,.
TGTGCCAGCAGCGCTCCTAGCGGCTTACAAGAGACCCAGTACTTC,CASSAPSGLQETQYF,.,TRBJ2-5,TRBV6-5,TRBD2
TGTGCCAGCAGTCTAAGGGGGCCATCTAGCGCGGGCACCTACGAGCAGTACTTC,CASSLRGPSSAGTYEQYF,.,TRBJ2-7,TRBV6-2/TRBV6-3,.
TGTGCCAGCAGTCAACTAAGACAGGGAAACACCATATATTTT,CASSQLRQGNTIYF,.,TRBJ1-3,TRBV28,.
TGTGCCAGCAGTGATCTCCAGACGGGGACCCAGTACTTC,CASSDLQTGTQYF,once,TRBJ2-5,TRBV2,.
TGTGCCAGCAGCCGGAGCGGGTTTAGCACAGATACGCAGTATTTT,CASSRSGFSTDTQYF,once,TRBJ2-3,TRBV11-3,.
TGTGCCAGCAGCGCACAAGCGGGCACCGGGGAGCTGTTTTTT,CASSAQAGTGELFF,.,TRBJ2-2,TRBV3-1/TRBV3-2,.
TGTGCCACCAGTTCAGGGGGCACTGAAAAACTGTTTTTT,CATSSGGTEKLFF,.,TRBJ1-4,TRBV24-1,TRBD1
TGTGCCAGCAACACAGGGGAGAGAGAAAAACTGTTTTTT,CASNTGEREKLFF,.,TRBJ1-4,TRBV4-2,TRBD1
TGTGCCAGCAGACCACAGGGGGGTCTTACAGAAGCTTTCTTT,CASRPQGGLTEAFF,.,TRBJ1-1,TRBV6-4,TRBD1
TGTGCCAGCAGCTTAGTCGGTCTAGCGGGGGGGCAAGAGACCCAGTACTTC,CASSLVGLAGGQETQYF,.,TRBJ2-5,TRBV13,TRBD2
TGTGCCAGCTCACCCGACCAGGGGAATGGCTACACCTTC,CASSPDQGNGYTF,.,TRBJ1-2,TRBV18,.
TGTGCCAGCACCACTTTCCCCATGACGCGGGGGGGCTCCTACAATGAGCAGTTCTTC,CASTTFPMTRGGSYNEQFF,.,TRBJ2-1,TRBV27,TRBD2
TGTGCCAGCAGCGGACGGGAGAACACTGAAGCTTTCTTT,CASSGRENTEAFF,once,TRBJ1-1,TRBV6-2/TRBV6-3,.
TGTGCCAGCAGCCATCTCCCCGGGGAGCTGTTTTTT,CASSHLPGELFF,.,TRBJ2-2,TRBV14,.
TGTGCCAGCAACAAAGATCCAGCCGGGGAGCTGTTTTTT,CASNKDPAGELFF,.,TRBJ2-2,TRBV14,.
TGTGCCAGCAGCTTGGATCCCCGGGACAGGGGCTATGGCTACACCTTC,CASSLDPRDRGYGYTF,once,TRBJ1-2,TRBV5-5,TRBD1
TGTGCCATCTCCTCCGGTGGCGGGGGTAGCGGAGATACGCAGTATTTT,CAISSGGGGSGDTQYF,.,TRBJ2-3,TRBV10-3,TRBD2
TGTGCCAGCAGCTTAGCGTCGGGGATCGCGTACGAGCAGTACTTC,CASSLASGIAYEQYF,.,TRBJ2-7,TRBV7-2,.